The 20 T cell receptor beta chains given below trace back to one sample, sequenced in a study of tumor-infiltrating lymphocytes in primary liver carcinoma. The investigators made TCR beta cDNA from roughly 0.55 ug total RNA, using a constant-region primer. The TCR beta library was amplified through three nested multiplex PCR rounds in a modified ARM-PCR procedure. A C-beta reverse primer was combined with TRBV1-TRBV30 forward primers in the first two PCR rounds, and each round had approximately 9 cycles. MiXCR, run by TCRdb on the multiplex PCR reads, gives a single entry per CDR3 protein. Among approximately 24,000 distinct CDR3 sequences listed, over 60% were seen once. Co-extraction of both nucleic acids (RNA and DNA) used roughly 18-32 mg of unsorted bulk tissue. Sequenced material: liver tumor tissue from sampling region 3. Documented subset: tumor region T3, left-lateral pole. The receptor source for this set is a man aged 40-55 years with primary liver carcinoma and hepatitis B virus infection.

On this clonotype itself: The final CDR3 position lacks the conserved phenylalanine or tryptophan, pointing to a likely read error. The J gene is TRBJ2-1, the V gene TRBV29-1; 7 positions match TRBD2. The CDR3 has 15 residues. Germline V gene data show CDR1 as SQVTM and CDR2 as ANQGSEA. J lost 6 bases, V lost 7 bases, and 15 bases had no gene match. The CDR3 DNA is TGCAGCGCTGAGGGTCTGGCGGGAGCTCCCAATGAGCAGTTCTTA. Translation: CSAEGLAGAPNEQFL.

This chain links TRBV4-1 with TRBJ1-2; the match to TRBD1 covers 8 bases. The CDR3 is made up of 14 amino acids. Germline V gene lookup returns CDR1 MGHRA and CDR2 YSYEKL. The CDR3 bases are TGCACCGACAGCCATGGGGACAGGAACTATGGCTACACCTTC. Residues: CTDSHGDRNYGYTF.

This clonotype showed up many times. The junction and the germline gene differ at one end; a read error may be behind it. V gene TRBV5-1 combines with J gene TRBJ1-2, with 7 bases that match TRBD1. The CDR3 has 13 amino acids. Germline CDR1 reads SGHRS; CDR2 reads YFSETQ. The CDR3 protein is CASRLDRNYGYTF. The CDR3 DNA follows: TGCGCCAGCAGGTTGGACAGGAACTATGGCTACACCTTC.

Sample share makes this clonotype medium-sized. The rearrangement uses TRBV4-1 and TRBJ1-4; D might be TRBD1 (5 bases). This CDR3 is 14 amino acids long. Germline assignment: CDR1 MGHRA and CDR2 YSYEKL. V lost 3 bases, J lost 8 bases, and 13 bases lay in between. The CDR3 DNA reads as TGCGCCAGCAGCCAGGGTGACAGTACCGAAAAACTGTTTTTT. This gives the protein CASSQGDSTEKLFF.

The chain uses TRBV18 and TRBJ1-1; a weak D match, TRBD1 (5 bases). The CDR3 is 15 amino acids. The germline gives CDR1 KGHSH, CDR2 LQKENI. The V and J ends lost 3 bases and 5 bases respectively, with 16 bases between them. The CDR3 nucleotides read TGTGCCAGCTCACCCGGGACTACAGGTTGGACTGAAGCTTTCTTT. This codes for CASSPGTTGWTEAFF.

In regard to this clonotype: A read error may produce the germline difference seen at one junction end. The chain is built from TRBV29-1 and TRBJ2-1; D might be TRBD1 or TRBD2, each matching 5 bases. CDR1 and CDR2 from the germline V gene are SQVTM and ANQGSEA. The CDR3 runs 15 residues. The CDR3 spells CSVVSAWGSYNEQFF. CDR3 in DNA: TGCAGCGTTGTGTCGGCCTGGGGGTCCTACAACGAGCAGTTCTTC.

For this clonotype: The junction departs from the called germline gene at one end, perhaps through a read error. The genes are TRBV18 and TRBJ1-5; no firm D call. The germline CDR1 and CDR2 sequences are KGHSH and LQKENI. The CDR3 spans 12 residues. In DNA, the CDR3 is TGTGTCAGCTCACCCGGTGATCAGCCCCAGCATTTT. This translates into CVSSPGDQPQHF.

Comments on this clonotype: A read error may produce the germline difference seen at one junction end. V usage is TRBV7-8 and J usage is TRBJ2-2; TRBD2 is a possible D gene (5 bases). Germline V gene data show CDR1 as SGHVS and CDR2 as FQNEAQ. The CDR3 loop spans 16 amino acids. The CDR3: CASSIIRAENTGELSF. For the CDR3, the DNA is TGTGCCAGCAGCATAATCCGAGCGGAGAACACCGGGGAGCTGTCTTTT.

About this clonotype itself: This may arise from a read error, as a much more abundant clone is one base away. The rearrangement links TRBV28 to TRBJ2-5, with unresolved D. CDR1 and CDR2 from the germline V gene are MDHEN and SYDVKM. The CDR3 spans 15 residues. CDR3 amino acids: CARSLLGGIQETQYF. CDR3 nucleotides: TGTGCCAGAAGTTTGCTTGGCGGAATACAAGAGACCCAGTACTTC.

This clonotype was observed many times. The chain has TRBV29-1 and TRBJ2-7, with a tentative D call TRBD1 (6 bases). This CDR3 has 13 residues. Between the trimmed V and J ends, which lost 6 bases and 4 bases, there was a span of 16 bases. Germline V gene sequence: CDR1 SQVTM, CDR2 ANQGSEA. CDR3 DNA: TGCAGCGTCCTCCGTGAGGGGGTATACGAGCAGTACTTC. Translated, it gives CSVLREGVYEQYF.

The J gene is TRBJ2-7, the V gene TRBV4-1; 9 positions match TRBD1. Germline CDR1 reads MGHRA; CDR2 reads YSYEKL. Trimming at V came to 1 base and at J to 4 bases, leaving 8 bases not matched to a gene. The CDR3 is 16 amino acids. CDR3 coding DNA: TGCGCCAGCAGCCAAGTAGTAGGGACAGGGAGGTACGAGCAGTACTTC. Its protein is CASSQVVGTGRYEQYF.

Comments on this clonotype: The junction departs from germline at one end; a sequencing error may be responsible. The chain links TRBV6-2 or TRBV6-3 to TRBJ2-1, with TRBD2 matching over 7 bases. The length of the CDR3 is 16 residues. The germline V gene has CDR1 MNHEY and CDR2 SVGEGT. This CDR3 is CASSPWGSGKVYEQFF. CDR3 nucleotides: TGCGCCAGCAGTCCCTGGGGGAGCGGGAAGGTTTATGAGCAGTTCTTC.

On this clonotype: One junction end does not reproduce the germline sequence, and a read error may be involved. The chain combines TRBV12-3 or TRBV12-4 with TRBJ1-6; D remains ambiguous. This CDR3 contains 12 residues. In nucleotides, the CDR3 is TGTGCCAGCAGTTTATGGAATTCGCCCCTCCACTTT. It translates to CASSLWNSPLHF.

In the case of this clonotype: A read error may produce the germline difference seen at one junction end. CDR3 amino acids: CASCQELEGTSPLHF. Written as DNA, the CDR3 is TGTGCCAGCTGCCAAGAGCTGGAGGGGACTTCACCCCTCCACTTT. The chain has TRBV4-2 and TRBJ1-6; a possible D gene is TRBD1 (5 bases). Germline CDR1 and CDR2: LGHNA and YNFKEQ. The CDR3 has 15 amino acids.

A word on this clonotype: The junction shows a germline mismatch at one end, possibly a read error. This chain joins TRBV12-3 or TRBV12-4 and TRBJ2-5; 12 bases map to TRBD2. The CDR3 totals 13 residues. Here the CDR3 DNA reads TGTGTCAGCAGCCGACTAGCGGGAGAGACCCATTACTTC. Translated: CVSSRLAGETHYF.

Of note for this clonotype: The junction departs from germline at one end; a sequencing error may be responsible. The V call is TRBV6-7, the J call TRBJ1-3; D remains unclear. TRBV6-7 is known as an ORF, though its function is uncertain. This CDR3 spans 13 amino acids. The CDR3 is CASMKTPGNTIYF. The CDR3 DNA reads as TGTGCCAGCATGAAGACCCCTGGAAATACCATATATTTT.

Note on this clonotype: This could be a read error, since a much larger clone is one nucleotide away. The chain has TRBV12-3 or TRBV12-4 and TRBJ1-2, with D maybe TRBD1 (6 bases). CDR3 length: 16 residues. The CDR3 protein is CASSWRTPRGPFGYIF. Here the CDR3 DNA reads TGTGCCAGCAGTTGGCGAACCCCTCGGGGGCCCTTTGGCTACATCTTC.

The sample holds one count of this clonotype. This sequence joins TRBV4-2 and TRBJ2-3; a weak D match, TRBD2 (5 bases). Germline V lookup: CDR1 LGHNA, CDR2 YNFKEQ. V was cut by 11 bases and J by 3 bases, with 21 bases left in between. The CDR3 has 15 residues. Here the CDR3 reads CAGNQGKGVTDTQYF. CDR3 DNA: TGTGCCGGCAACCAAGGGAAGGGAGTGACAGATACGCAGTATTTT.

As for this clonotype: Relative to the germline gene, one junction end is altered; a read error may explain this. The rearrangement uses TRBV9 and TRBJ1-1; 8 positions match TRBD1. CDR3 size: 15 residues. Germline CDR1 is SGDLS and CDR2 is YYNGEE. This CDR3 reads CASSVLAGGEGEVFF. The CDR3 DNA is TGTGCCAGCAGCGTACTTGCAGGGGGCGAAGGTGAAGTTTTCTTT.

A remark on this clonotype: Sequence at one end of the junction differs from germline and may be a read error. The chain carries TRBV12-3 or TRBV12-4 and TRBJ2-7; 11 bases line up with TRBD1. The CDR3 sequence is 15 residues long. CDR3 sequence reads: CVSGLGQGAYYEQYF. DNA of the CDR3: TGTGTCAGCGGTTTAGGACAGGGGGCCTACTACGAGCAGTACTTC.